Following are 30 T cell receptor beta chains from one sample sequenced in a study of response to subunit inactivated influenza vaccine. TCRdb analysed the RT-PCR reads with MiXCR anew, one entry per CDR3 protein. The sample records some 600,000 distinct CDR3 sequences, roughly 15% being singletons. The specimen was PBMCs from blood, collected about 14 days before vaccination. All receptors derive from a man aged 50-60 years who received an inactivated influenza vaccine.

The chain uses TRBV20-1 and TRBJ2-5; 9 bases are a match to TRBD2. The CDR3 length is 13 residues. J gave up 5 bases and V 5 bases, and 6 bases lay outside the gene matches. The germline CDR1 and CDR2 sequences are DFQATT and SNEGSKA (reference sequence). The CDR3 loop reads CSAPSGTGETQYF. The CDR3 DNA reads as TGCAGTGCTCCTAGCGGGACTGGTGAGACCCAGTACTTC.

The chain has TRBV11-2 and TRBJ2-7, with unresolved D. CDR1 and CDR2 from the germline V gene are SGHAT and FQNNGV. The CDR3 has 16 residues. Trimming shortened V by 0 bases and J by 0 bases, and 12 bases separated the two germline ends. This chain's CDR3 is CASSLDLAFSSYEQYF. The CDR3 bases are TGTGCCAGCAGCTTAGATCTGGCCTTCAGCTCCTACGAGCAGTACTTC.

The DNA of the CDR3 is TGTGCCAGCAGTCCCAGACTAGCGGGAACGAATGAGCAGTTCTTC. Encoded protein: CASSPRLAGTNEQFF. The chain uses TRBV6-2 or TRBV6-3 and TRBJ2-1; TRBD2 agrees at 11 bases. Germline trimming cut 5 bases from V and 7 bases from J; bases unmatched to any gene: 7. From germline, CDR1 is MNHEY and CDR2 SVGEGT. This CDR3 is built from 15 residues.

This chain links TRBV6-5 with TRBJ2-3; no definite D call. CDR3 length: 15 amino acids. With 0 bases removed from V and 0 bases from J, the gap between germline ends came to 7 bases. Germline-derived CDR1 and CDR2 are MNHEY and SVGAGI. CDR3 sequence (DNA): TGTGCCAGCAGTTACTCGGTCGGGAGCACAGATACGCAGTATTTT. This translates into CASSYSVGSTDTQYF.

The CDR3: CASSLDDGGGYNEQFF. The DNA for the CDR3 is TGTGCCAGCAGCTTAGATGACGGGGGGGGCTACAATGAGCAGTTCTTC. The rearrangement joins TRBV11-2 to TRBJ2-1; 8 nucleotides agree with TRBD2. J gave up 3 bases and V 0 bases, and 4 bases lay outside the gene matches. CDR1 SGHAT and CDR2 FQNNGV come from the germline V gene. This CDR3 spans 16 amino acids.

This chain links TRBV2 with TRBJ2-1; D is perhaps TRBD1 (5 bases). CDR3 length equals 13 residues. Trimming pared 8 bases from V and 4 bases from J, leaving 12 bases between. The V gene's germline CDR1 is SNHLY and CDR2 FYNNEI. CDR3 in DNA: TGTGCCAGCCAGATCAGGGTATACAATGAGCAGTTCTTC. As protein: CASQIRVYNEQFF.

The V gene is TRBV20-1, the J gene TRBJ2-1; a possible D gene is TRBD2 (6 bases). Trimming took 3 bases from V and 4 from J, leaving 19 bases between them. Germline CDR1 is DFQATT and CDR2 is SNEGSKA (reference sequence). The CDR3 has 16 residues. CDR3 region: CSASLVEGLGYNEQFF. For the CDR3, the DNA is TGCAGTGCTAGTTTGGTGGAGGGCCTCGGGTACAATGAGCAGTTCTTC.

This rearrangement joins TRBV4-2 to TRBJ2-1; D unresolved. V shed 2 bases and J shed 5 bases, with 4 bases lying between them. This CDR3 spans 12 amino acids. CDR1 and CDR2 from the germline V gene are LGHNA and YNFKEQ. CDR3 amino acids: CASSQWDNEQFF. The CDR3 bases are TGTGCCAGCAGCCAATGGGACAATGAGCAGTTCTTC.

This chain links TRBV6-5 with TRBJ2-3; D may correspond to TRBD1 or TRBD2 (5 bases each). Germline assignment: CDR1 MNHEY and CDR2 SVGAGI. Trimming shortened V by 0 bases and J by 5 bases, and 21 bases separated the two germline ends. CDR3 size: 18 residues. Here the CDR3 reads CASSYSFEGTTAQDTQYF. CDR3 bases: TGTGCCAGCAGTTACTCCTTCGAAGGGACGACAGCACAAGATACGCAGTATTTT.

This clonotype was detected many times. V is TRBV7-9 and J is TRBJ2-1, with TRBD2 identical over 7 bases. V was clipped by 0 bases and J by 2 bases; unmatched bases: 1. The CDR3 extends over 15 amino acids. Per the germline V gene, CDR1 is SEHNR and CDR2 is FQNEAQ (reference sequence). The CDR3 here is CASSLASGAYNEQFF. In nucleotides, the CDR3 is TGTGCCAGCAGCTTAGCCAGCGGGGCCTACAATGAGCAGTTCTTC.

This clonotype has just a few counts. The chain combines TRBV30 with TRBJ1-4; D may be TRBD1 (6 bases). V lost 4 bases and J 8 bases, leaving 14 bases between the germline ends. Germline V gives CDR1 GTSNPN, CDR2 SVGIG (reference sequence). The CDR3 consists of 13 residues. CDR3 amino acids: CAWNREGGEKLFF. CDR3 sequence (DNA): TGTGCCTGGAACAGGGAAGGAGGAGAAAAACTGTTTTTT.

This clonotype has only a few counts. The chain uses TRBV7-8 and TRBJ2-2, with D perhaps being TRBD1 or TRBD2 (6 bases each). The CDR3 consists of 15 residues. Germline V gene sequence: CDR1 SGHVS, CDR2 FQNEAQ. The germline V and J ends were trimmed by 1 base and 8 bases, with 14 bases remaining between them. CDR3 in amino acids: CASSLGSRGGGELFF. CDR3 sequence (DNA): TGTGCCAGCAGCTTAGGAAGCAGGGGAGGTGGGGAGCTGTTTTTT.

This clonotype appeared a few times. In nucleotides, the CDR3 is TGTGCCAGCAGCGTTCCCCCCACGACAGATCCGCAGTTCTTC. It is translated as CASSVPPTTDPQFF. J is TRBJ2-1 and V is TRBV9; a possible D gene is TRBD1 (5 bases). Looked up from germline, CDR1 is SGDLS and CDR2 is YYNGEE. Trimming removed 2 bases at V and 12 bases at J, with 18 bases between. The CDR3 covers 14 residues. Complete variable domain (other parts from reference TRBV9 and TRBJ2-1): DSGVTQTPKHLITATGQRVTLRCSPRSGDLSVYWYQQSLDQGLQFLIQYYNGEERAKGNILERFSAQQFPDLHSELNLSSLELGDSALYFCASSVPPTTDPQFFGPGTRLTVL.

CDR3 coding DNA: TGCAGTGCTAGGAAGGGTTGGACCGAGGTCTACGAGCAGTACTTC. It encodes CSARKGWTEVYEQYF. The rearrangement joins TRBV20-1 to TRBJ2-7; D is uncertain. The CDR3 runs 15 residues. Germline V gene data show CDR1 as DFQATT and CDR2 as SNEGSKA (reference sequence). V was clipped by 3 bases and J by 3 bases, with 18 bases between them.

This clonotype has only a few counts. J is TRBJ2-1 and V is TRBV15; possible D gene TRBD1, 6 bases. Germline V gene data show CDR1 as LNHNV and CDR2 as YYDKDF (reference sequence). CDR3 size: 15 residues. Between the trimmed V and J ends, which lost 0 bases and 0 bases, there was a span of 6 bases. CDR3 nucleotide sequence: TGTGCCACCAGCAGAGACAGGGGCTCCTACAATGAGCAGTTCTTC. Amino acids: CATSRDRGSYNEQFF.

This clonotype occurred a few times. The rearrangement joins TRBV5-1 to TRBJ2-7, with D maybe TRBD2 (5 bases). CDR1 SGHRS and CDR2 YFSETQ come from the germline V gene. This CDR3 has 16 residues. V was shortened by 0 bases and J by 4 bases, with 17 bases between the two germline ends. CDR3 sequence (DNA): TGCGCCAGCAGCTTGGGGAAGGGATCGGGGTATTACGAGCAGTACTTC. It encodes CASSLGKGSGYYEQYF.

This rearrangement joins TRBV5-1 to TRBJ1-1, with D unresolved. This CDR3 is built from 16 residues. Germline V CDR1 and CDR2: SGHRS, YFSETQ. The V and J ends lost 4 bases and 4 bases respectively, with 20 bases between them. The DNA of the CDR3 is TGCGCCAGCAGCCCCAACCCTGGCACGGAGCGCACTGAAGCTTTCTTT. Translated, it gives CASSPNPGTERTEAFF.

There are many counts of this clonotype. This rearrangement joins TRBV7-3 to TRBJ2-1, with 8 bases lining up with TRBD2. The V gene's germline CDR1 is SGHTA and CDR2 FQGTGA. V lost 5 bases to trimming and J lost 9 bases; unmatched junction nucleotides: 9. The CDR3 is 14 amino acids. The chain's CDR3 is CASSQGLAGGEQFF. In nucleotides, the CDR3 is TGTGCCAGCAGCCAAGGTCTGGCGGGAGGTGAGCAGTTCTTC.

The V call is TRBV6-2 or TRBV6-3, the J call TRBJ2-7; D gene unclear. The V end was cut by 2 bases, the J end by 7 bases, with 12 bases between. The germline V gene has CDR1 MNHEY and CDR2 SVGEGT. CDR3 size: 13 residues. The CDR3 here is CASSYAVRREQYF. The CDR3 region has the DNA TGTGCCAGCAGTTACGCGGTTCGGCGAGAGCAGTACTTC.

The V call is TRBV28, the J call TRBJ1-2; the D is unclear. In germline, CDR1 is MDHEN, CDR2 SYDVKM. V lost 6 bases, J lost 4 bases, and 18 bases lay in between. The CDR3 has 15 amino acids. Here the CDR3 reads CASSPPRSGVYGYTF. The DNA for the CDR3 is TGTGCCAGCAGCCCCCCCCGGTCGGGTGTCTATGGCTACACCTTC.

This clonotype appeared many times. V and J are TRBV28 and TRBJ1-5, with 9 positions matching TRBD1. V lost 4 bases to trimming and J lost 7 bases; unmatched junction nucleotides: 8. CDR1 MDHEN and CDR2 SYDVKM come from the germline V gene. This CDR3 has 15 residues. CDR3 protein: CASSWLGQGRQPQHF. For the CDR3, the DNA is TGTGCCAGCAGTTGGTTGGGACAGGGCCGACAGCCCCAGCATTTT.

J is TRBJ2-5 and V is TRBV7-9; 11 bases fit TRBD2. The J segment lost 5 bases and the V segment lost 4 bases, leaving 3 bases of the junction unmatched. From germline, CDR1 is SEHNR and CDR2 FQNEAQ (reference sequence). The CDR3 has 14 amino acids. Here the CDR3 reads CASSWGLADETQYF. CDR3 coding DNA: TGTGCCAGCAGCTGGGGACTAGCGGATGAGACCCAGTACTTC.

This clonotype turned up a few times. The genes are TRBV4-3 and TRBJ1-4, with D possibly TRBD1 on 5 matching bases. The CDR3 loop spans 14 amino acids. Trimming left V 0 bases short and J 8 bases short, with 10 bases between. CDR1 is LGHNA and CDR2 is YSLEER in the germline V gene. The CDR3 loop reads CASSQDGADEKLFF. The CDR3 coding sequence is TGCGCCAGCAGCCAAGATGGGGCGGACGAAAAACTGTTTTTT.

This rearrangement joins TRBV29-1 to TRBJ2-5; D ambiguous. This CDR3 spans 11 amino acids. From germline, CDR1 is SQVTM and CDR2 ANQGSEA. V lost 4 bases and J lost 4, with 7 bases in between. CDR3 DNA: TGCAGCGTTGGTAGGGTAGAGACCCAGTACTTC. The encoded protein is CSVGRVETQYF.

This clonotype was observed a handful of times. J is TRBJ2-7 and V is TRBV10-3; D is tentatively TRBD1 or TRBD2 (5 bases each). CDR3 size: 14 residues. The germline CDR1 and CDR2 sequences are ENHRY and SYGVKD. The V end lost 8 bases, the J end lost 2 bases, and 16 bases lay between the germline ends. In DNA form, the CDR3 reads TGTGCCATCCGAAGCCCCAGGGACCCCTACGAGCAGTACTTC. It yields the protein CAIRSPRDPYEQYF.

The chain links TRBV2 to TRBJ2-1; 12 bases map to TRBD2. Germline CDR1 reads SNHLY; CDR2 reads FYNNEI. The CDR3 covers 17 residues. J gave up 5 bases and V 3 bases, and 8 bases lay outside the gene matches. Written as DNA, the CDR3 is TGTGCCAGCAGTGACCTATCTTGGACTAGCGGGAACAATGAGCAGTTCTTC. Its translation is CASSDLSWTSGNNEQFF.

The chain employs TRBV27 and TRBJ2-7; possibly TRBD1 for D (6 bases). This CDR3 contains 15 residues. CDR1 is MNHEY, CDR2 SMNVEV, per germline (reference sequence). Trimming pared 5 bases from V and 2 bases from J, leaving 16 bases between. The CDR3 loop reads CASSLTEQGAYEQYF. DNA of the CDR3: TGTGCCAGCAGTCTTACGGAACAGGGAGCCTACGAGCAGTACTTC.

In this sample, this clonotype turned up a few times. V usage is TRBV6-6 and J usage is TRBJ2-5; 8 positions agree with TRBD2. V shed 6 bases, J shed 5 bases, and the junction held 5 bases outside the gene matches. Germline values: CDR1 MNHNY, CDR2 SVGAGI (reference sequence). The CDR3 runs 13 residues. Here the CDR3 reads CASRSGSFETQYF. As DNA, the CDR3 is TGTGCCAGCAGGAGCGGGAGCTTTGAGACCCAGTACTTC.

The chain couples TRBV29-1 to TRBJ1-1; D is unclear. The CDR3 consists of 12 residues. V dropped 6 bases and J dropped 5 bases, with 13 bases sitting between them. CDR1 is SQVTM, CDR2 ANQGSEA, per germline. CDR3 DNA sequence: TGCAGCGTACAGACATTGAGAACTGAAGCTTTCTTT. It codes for CSVQTLRTEAFF.

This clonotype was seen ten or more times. CDR3: CASSNTGVTDTQYF. The CDR3 region has the DNA TGTGCCAGCAGTAATACGGGGGTCACAGATACGCAGTATTTT. V is TRBV12-3 or TRBV12-4 and J is TRBJ2-3; the D gene is possibly TRBD2 (6 bases). The V end lost 5 bases, the J end lost 2 bases, and 11 bases lay between the germline ends. The CDR3 has 14 amino acids.